These 10 T cell receptor beta chains were sequenced from one sample in a study of T cells in women clearing cervical HPV infection. Repertoires were generated with immunoSEQ multiplex PCR, while TCRdb's copy carries only in-frame clones and drops some. Here the sample table reports 20,000 to 25,000 clones. The sequenced material came from blood buffy coat. Every receptor here comes from a woman aged 18-69 years with a cervical HPV16 infection that either progressed to CIN3+ or cleared (not recorded which).

Details on this clone: The sequence runs out 3 residues before the end of the CDR3; the remainder is reconstructed from the germline J gene. V usage is TRBV10-1 and J usage is TRBJ2-5; TRBD2 might be the D (6 bases). Between the trimmed V and J ends, which lost 0 bases and 2 bases, there was a span of 7 bases. CDR1 WNHNN and CDR2 SYGVQD come from the germline V gene (reference sequence). This CDR3 is 14 amino acids long. The sequenced part of the CDR3 DNA is TGCGCCAGCAGTGAGTCAGGAGGGCAAGAGACC. Translation gives CASSESGGQET. The CDR3, in full, reads CASSESGGQETQYF.

This chain's CDR3 is CASSPGQVGTEAFF. The covered CDR3 bases are TGCGCCAGCAGCCCTGGACAAGTAGGGACTGAA. V and J are TRBV5-1 and TRBJ1-1; TRBD1 might be the D (5 bases). The read ends 3 residues before the CDR3 terminus; that terminus is restored from the germline J gene. The CDR3 sequence is 14 residues long. V was clipped by 4 bases and J by 5 bases, with 15 bases between them. Germline CDR1 SGHRS, CDR2 YFSETQ.

CDR3 bases read: TGTGCCAGCAGTCTATGGGGGGGCTCGGGAAACTATGGC. This codes for CASSLWGGSGNYG. The full CDR3 is CASSLWGGSGNYGYTF. The chain employs TRBV27 and TRBJ1-2; maybe TRBD1 (6 bases). From the germline J gene comes the end of the CDR3, since the read stops 3 residues before it. The V end was cut by 5 bases, the J end by 2 bases, with 18 bases between. Germline CDR1 and CDR2: MNHEY and SMNVEV (reference sequence). This CDR3 region has 16 residues.

A remark on this clone: The read ends 3 residues before the CDR3 terminus; that terminus is restored from the germline J gene. This sequence joins TRBV2 and TRBJ2-5, with D possibly being TRBD2 (6 bases). The V gene lost 7 bases and the J gene lost 0 bases, with 12 bases spanning the gap. CDR1 SNHLY and CDR2 FYNNEI come from the germline V gene. CDR3 length equals 14 residues. CDR3 DNA, as far as it was read: TGTGCCAGCAAGGTGAGGAGGGACCAAGAGACC. Its protein product is CASKVRRDQET. The complete CDR3 sequence is CASKVRRDQETQYF. Looking up the rest from reference TRBV2 and TRBJ2-5 gives the full variable domain: EPEVTQTPSHQVTQMGQEVILRCVPISNHLYFYWYRQILGQKVEFLVSFYNNEISEKSEIFDDQFSVERPDGSNFTLKIRSTKLEDSAMYFCASKVRRDQETQYFGPGTRLLVL.

In the case of this clone: The read terminates 3 residues ahead of where the CDR3 ends, so the germline J gene completes it. The rearrangement joins TRBV11-3 to TRBJ2-7; TRBD2 agrees at 11 bases. Unmatched junction bases numbered 8, after V lost 5 bases and J lost 5 bases. The germline V gene encodes CDR1 SGHNT and CDR2 YENEEA. This CDR3 region has 15 residues. The DNA read from the CDR3 is TGTGCCAGCAGCCTGACTAGCGGGACTCTCCACGAG. It specifies CASSLTSGTLHE. In full, the CDR3 reads CASSLTSGTLHEQYF.

This clone is classed as medium-sized by frequency. The CDR3 end lies 3 residues beyond the end of the read and is filled in from the germline J gene. The V call is TRBV7-6, the J call TRBJ1-1; D call uncertain. Germline-derived CDR1 and CDR2 are SGHVS and FNYEAQ. This CDR3 has 15 amino acids. The V end lost 5 bases, the J end lost 1 base, and 14 bases lay between the germline ends. CDR3 sequence reads: CASSNSGRENTEAFF. Partial CDR3 DNA: TGTGCCAGCAGCAACTCTGGTAGAGAGAACACTGAA.

Notes on this clone: The read comes to an end 3 residues before the CDR3 does, leaving the germline J gene to fill in the end. This rearrangement joins TRBV18 to TRBJ1-1; no reliable D call. Germline values: CDR1 KGHSH, CDR2 LQKENI. Trimming took 2 bases from V and 1 from J, leaving 11 bases between them. This CDR3 is 15 amino acids long. The CDR3 protein is CASSPTPVANTEAFF. The part of the CDR3 DNA that was read is TGTGCCAGCTCACCAACACCAGTAGCGAACACTGAA.

Remarks on this clone: The CDR3 extends 3 residues past the end of the read, so its final part is completed from the germline J gene. The chain uses TRBV7-9 and TRBJ2-7, with 7 bases aligning to TRBD1. The CDR3 covers 12 residues. CDR1 and CDR2 (germline): SEHNR, FQNEAQ (reference sequence). V shed 5 bases and J 5 bases; nucleotides not matched to a gene: 3. The CDR3 loop reads CASSRQGDEQYF. The part of the CDR3 DNA that was read is TGTGCCAGCAGCCGTCAGGGGGACGAG.

In regard to this clone: The read is 3 residues too short to cover the CDR3 end, so that end is filled in from the germline J gene. V gene TRBV2 combines with J gene TRBJ1-3, with 11 bases lining up with TRBD1. Trimming cost V 7 bases and J 2 bases; bases outside gene matches: 4. Germline V gene data show CDR1 as SNHLY and CDR2 as FYNNEI. This CDR3 is 15 amino acids long. The CDR3 DNA, read in part, is TGTGCCAGCAAGCCGGACAGGGGGCCTGGAAACACC. Translating gives CASKPDRGPGNT. The CDR3 in full is CASKPDRGPGNTIYF.

As to this clone: Coverage ceases 3 residues before the CDR3 finishes, and the germline J gene fills in the end. The chain uses TRBV28 and TRBJ1-6, with D uncertain. Germline CDR1 is MDHEN and CDR2 is SYDVKM. V lost 3 bases, J lost 8 bases, and 11 bases lay in between. The CDR3 contains 14 residues. The DNA read from the CDR3 is TGTGCCAGCAGTTTTATGGCCGGGGATTCACCC. Amino acid sequence: CASSFMAGDSP. The whole CDR3 protein reads CASSFMAGDSPLHF.